The clone carrying this T cell receptor (beta chain) was counted between two and nine times. TCRdb redid the calling of the RACE reads with MiXCR, one entry per CDR3 protein. Of 85,000 to 100,000 distinct CDR3 sequences detected, around 25% appear once; the ten largest clones hold 10%. As to time point: patch test 3, about 24 weeks after DPC sensitization. The sample's treatment: therapeutic diphenylcyclopropenone sensitization with weekly scalp DPC. The V gene end was trimmed by 3 bases and the J gene end by 4 bases; junction bases not matched to a gene: 5. Germline V gives CDR1 SQVTM, CDR2 ANQGSEA. The CDR3 sequence is 14 residues long. This entry is derived from a study of human T cells and chemical hapten exposure. Study as a whole: Small pooled library volume differences mainly caused per-sample TCR yield variation.

This clonotype was obtained from a middle-aged man with alopecia areata. Some clones in this sample may be carry-over from other donors' samples. V and J are TRBV29-1 and TRBJ2-2; 7 positions agree with TRBD2. The sample here was whole blood, taken in connection with sensitization to the hapten diphenylcyclopropenone (DPC). CDR3 amino acids: CSVDGGSGTGELFF. As DNA, the CDR3 is TGCAGCGTTGACGGCGGGAGCGGCACCGGGGAGCTGTTTTTT.